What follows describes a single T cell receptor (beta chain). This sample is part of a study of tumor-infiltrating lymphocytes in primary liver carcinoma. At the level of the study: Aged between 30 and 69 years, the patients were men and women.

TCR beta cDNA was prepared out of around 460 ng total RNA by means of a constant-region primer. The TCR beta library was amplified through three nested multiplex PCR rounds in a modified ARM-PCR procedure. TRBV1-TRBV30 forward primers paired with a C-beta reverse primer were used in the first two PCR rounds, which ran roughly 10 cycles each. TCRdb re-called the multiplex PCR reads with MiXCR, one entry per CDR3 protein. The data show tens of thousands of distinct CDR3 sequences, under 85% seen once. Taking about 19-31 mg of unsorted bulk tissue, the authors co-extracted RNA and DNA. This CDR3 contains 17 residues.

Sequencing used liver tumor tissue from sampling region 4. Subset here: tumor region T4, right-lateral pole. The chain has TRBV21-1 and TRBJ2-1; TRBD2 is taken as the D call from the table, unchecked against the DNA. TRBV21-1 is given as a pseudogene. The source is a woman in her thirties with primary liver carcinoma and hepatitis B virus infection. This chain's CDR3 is CASSIEASGSIYNEQFF. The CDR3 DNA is TGTGCAAGCAGCATCGAAGCTAGCGGGAGTATATACAATGAGCAGTTCTTC.